These 29 T cell receptor beta chains came from one sample sequenced in a study of OX40 agonist ivuxolimab in advanced cancers. Libraries were prepared by immunoSEQ multiplex PCR; TCRdb keeps only in-frame clonotypes and omits some of them. Of 40,000 to 50,000 clones in the sample, 80% to 90% were seen once. The specimen was CD4+ or CD8+ T cells sorted from blood, collected in a trial of the OX40 agonist ivuxolimab. These receptors all stem from an adult with an advanced solid tumor such as melanoma, head and neck, liver or kidney cancer.

The chain joins TRBV9 to TRBJ2-6, with TRBD1 as a possible D gene (6 bases). Trimming cost V 3 bases and J 2 bases, with 9 bases left between them. Per the germline V gene, CDR1 is SGDLS and CDR2 is YYNGEE. The CDR3 length is 15 residues. CDR3 sequence reads: CASSADRTGANVLTF. The CDR3 DNA sequence: TGTGCCAGCAGCGCCGACAGGACTGGGGCCAACGTCCTGACTTTC.

This chain links TRBV28 with TRBJ1-1; 9 nucleotides agree with TRBD1. Germline-derived CDR1 and CDR2 are MDHEN and SYDVKM. This CDR3 region has 18 residues. The ends lost 5 bases at V and 0 bases at J; junction bases unmatched: 13. The CDR3 region is CASSLLQGASWVNTEAFF. CDR3 coding DNA: TGTGCCAGCAGTCTCCTACAGGGGGCGTCATGGGTGAACACTGAAGCTTTCTTT.

The chain joins TRBV11-3 to TRBJ1-3; D possibly corresponds to TRBD1 (6 bases). CDR1 and CDR2 (germline): SGHNT, YENEEA. There are 16 residues in the CDR3. V lost 5 bases, J lost 2 bases, and 16 bases lay in between. The CDR3 here is CASSAYTGPAGNTIYF. CDR3 in DNA: TGTGCCAGCAGCGCCTACACAGGGCCAGCTGGAAACACCATATATTTT.

The CDR3 DNA follows: TGCGCCAGCAGCCAATCGGGACAGTACACTGAAGCTTTCTTT. Its translation: CASSQSGQYTEAFF. V usage is TRBV4-3 and J usage is TRBJ1-1; TRBD1 matches 7 bases. Per the germline V gene, CDR1 is LGHNA and CDR2 is YSLEER. Germline trimming cut 2 bases from V and 3 bases from J; bases unmatched to any gene: 3. This CDR3 region has 14 residues.

The gene calls are TRBV25-1 and TRBJ1-5; D is unresolved. The length of the CDR3 is 14 residues. Germline V gives CDR1 MGHDK, CDR2 SYGVNS. Trimming left V 4 bases short and J 2 bases short, with 9 bases between. CDR3 protein: CASSGLLGNQPQHF. CDR3 nucleotides: TGTGCCAGCAGTGGGCTCTTGGGCAATCAGCCCCAGCATTTT.

The chain links TRBV11-2 to TRBJ1-1; 9 bases line up with TRBD1. The length of the CDR3 is 17 residues. V lost 1 base and J lost 3; bases outside the gene matches: 9. Germline V lookup: CDR1 SGHAT, CDR2 FQNNGV. The CDR3 sequence: CASSLGPGTGHYTEAFF. CDR3 in DNA: TGTGCCAGCAGCTTAGGCCCGGGGACAGGGCACTACACTGAAGCTTTCTTT.

V is TRBV4-1 and J is TRBJ2-5, with 7 bases that match TRBD2. Germline CDR1 is MGHRA and CDR2 is YSYEKL. CDR3 size: 15 residues. V was pared by 0 bases and J by 2 bases, with 3 bases of the junction left unmatched. This CDR3 reads CASSQEKLAQETQYF. In nucleotides, the CDR3 is TGCGCCAGCAGCCAAGAGAAACTAGCGCAAGAGACCCAGTACTTC.

This rearrangement joins TRBV27 to TRBJ2-5; D call uncertain. This CDR3 spans 14 amino acids. The germline V gene has CDR1 MNHEY and CDR2 SMNVEV (reference sequence). With 8 bases removed from V and 0 bases from J, the gap between germline ends came to 13 bases. The DNA of the CDR3 is TGTGCCAGCTCAAGGACCGCGTACCAAGAGACCCAGTACTTC. As protein: CASSRTAYQETQYF.

The chain uses TRBV5-1 and TRBJ2-5; D is ambiguous. The V gene's germline CDR1 is SGHRS and CDR2 YFSETQ. The V end lost 1 base, the J end lost 0 bases, and 4 bases lay between the germline ends. The CDR3 consists of 13 residues. The CDR3 DNA reads as TGCGCCAGCAGCTTGATAGACCAAGAGACCCAGTACTTC. It yields the protein CASSLIDQETQYF.

The chain couples TRBV5-4 to TRBJ1-3; D is perhaps TRBD1 (5 bases). The germline gives CDR1 SGHNT, CDR2 YYREEE (reference sequence). V lost 0 bases and J lost 3, with 7 bases in between. The CDR3 is 14 amino acids. CDR3 sequence: CASSLDQGGNTIYF. The CDR3 DNA reads as TGTGCCAGCAGCTTGGATCAGGGTGGAAACACCATATATTTT.

The DNA for the CDR3 is TGTGCCAGCAGTTACTCAAGGCTTAGCAATCAGCCCCAGCATTTT. The encoded protein is CASSYSRLSNQPQHF. This sequence joins TRBV6-5 and TRBJ1-5; no firm D call. This CDR3 contains 15 residues. The V gene's germline CDR1 is MNHEY and CDR2 SVGAGI. The V end was cut by 0 bases, the J end by 0 bases, with 6 bases between.

The rearrangement joins TRBV14 to TRBJ2-6; D gene ambiguous. CDR1 is SGHDN, CDR2 FVKESK, per germline. The CDR3 has 18 residues. The V gene lost 4 bases and the J gene lost 0 bases, with 16 bases spanning the gap. CDR3 region: CASSPRLGMFSGANVLTF. The CDR3 coding sequence is TGTGCCAGCAGCCCTCGCCTGGGGATGTTCTCTGGGGCCAACGTCCTGACTTTC.

The genes are TRBV10-3 and TRBJ2-3; TRBD2 matches 10 bases. CDR1 and CDR2 from the germline V gene are ENHRY and SYGVKD. The ends lost 3 bases at V and 3 bases at J; junction bases unmatched: 12. The CDR3 is 18 residues long. CDR3 sequence: CAISEEAMSGGVTDTQYF. CDR3 nucleotides: TGTGCCATCAGTGAAGAGGCGATGAGCGGGGGGGTGACAGATACGCAGTATTTT.

The rearrangement links TRBV10-1 to TRBJ2-7; D ambiguous. The ends were cut back, 4 bases at V and 2 bases at J, with 9 bases in the middle. The CDR3 spans 13 residues. CDR1 and CDR2 (germline): WNHNN, SYGVQD (reference sequence). In nucleotides, the CDR3 is TGCGCCAGCAGTGGGACGGCCACCTACGAGCAGTACTTC. Translation gives CASSGTATYEQYF.

This clone was detected once. This rearrangement joins TRBV15 to TRBJ2-7; D gene ambiguous. The CDR3 is 13 residues long. Trimming removed 6 bases from V and 4 bases from J, with 13 bases in between. Germline CDR1 and CDR2: LNHNV and YYDKDF (reference sequence). CDR3 amino acids: CATSSGVEYEQYF. CDR3 DNA: TGTGCCACCAGTTCTGGGGTAGAGTACGAGCAGTACTTC.

V and J are TRBV9 and TRBJ2-5; D gene uncertain. V was trimmed by 0 bases and J by 1 base, leaving 10 bases between them. Germline V gene sequence: CDR1 SGDLS, CDR2 YYNGEE. CDR3 length equals 15 residues. CDR3 protein: CASSVGWASQETQYF. CDR3 DNA sequence: TGTGCCAGCAGCGTAGGGTGGGCCTCCCAAGAGACCCAGTACTTC.

The chain uses TRBV7-9 and TRBJ1-2; 9 positions match TRBD1. Germline V CDR1 and CDR2: SEHNR, FQNEAQ (reference sequence). This CDR3 is built from 17 residues. The V segment lost 2 bases and the J segment 1 base; nucleotides outside the gene matches: 8. The CDR3 nucleotides read TGTGCCAGCAGCTTATCCCGGGACAGGGCAATTAACTATGGCTACACCTTC. Residues: CASSLSRDRAINYGYTF.

V gene TRBV7-2 combines with J gene TRBJ2-2; TRBD1 is a possible D gene (5 bases). V was shortened by 5 bases and J by 5 bases, with 12 bases between the two germline ends. This CDR3 contains 14 residues. Germline assignment: CDR1 SGHTA and CDR2 FQGNSA. This CDR3 is CASSPGIGTGELFF. The CDR3 DNA follows: TGTGCCAGCAGCCCAGGGATCGGGACCGGGGAGCTGTTTTTT.

The chain uses TRBV28 and TRBJ2-1; D may be TRBD1 or TRBD2 (6 bases each). Germline CDR1 reads MDHEN; CDR2 reads SYDVKM. This CDR3 spans 14 amino acids. Between the trimmed V and J ends, which lost 2 bases and 5 bases, there was a span of 10 bases. CDR3 DNA: TGTGCCAGCAGTTTAAGGGGGGAAGACAATGAGCAGTTCTTC. Protein: CASSLRGEDNEQFF.

The V call is TRBV5-1, the J call TRBJ1-1; TRBD1 aligns across 9 bases. The CDR3 covers 15 residues. Germline CDR1 reads SGHRS; CDR2 reads YFSETQ. The junction had 4 bases not matched to a gene; V was cut back by 3 bases and J by 1 base. CDR3 residues: CASSYPQGANTEAFF. CDR3 sequence (DNA): TGCGCCAGCAGCTACCCACAGGGGGCGAACACTGAAGCTTTCTTT.

This chain connects TRBV6-5 to TRBJ1-1; D not resolved. V lost 8 bases, J lost 7 bases, and 11 bases lay in between. This CDR3 contains 11 residues. The germline V gene has CDR1 MNHEY and CDR2 SVGAGI. CDR3 sequence reads: CASAGGSEAFF. The CDR3 coding sequence is TGTGCCAGCGCTGGAGGGAGTGAAGCTTTCTTT.

The chain has TRBV4-3 and TRBJ2-1; 7 nucleotides line up with TRBD2. V was pared by 1 base and J by 4 bases, with 4 bases of the junction left unmatched. The CDR3 is 15 residues long. Looked up from germline, CDR1 is LGHNA and CDR2 is YSLEER. In nucleotides, the CDR3 is TGCGCCAGCAGCCAAGGCGGGGGAGCATACAATGAGCAGTTCTTC. This encodes CASSQGGGAYNEQFF.

The V call is TRBV6-6, the J call TRBJ2-7; D gene ambiguous. Germline-derived CDR1 and CDR2 are MNHNY and SVGAGI (reference sequence). The CDR3 totals 13 residues. V dropped 3 bases and J dropped 0 bases, with 6 bases sitting between them. The chain's CDR3 is CASSYSGSYEQYF. CDR3 DNA sequence: TGTGCCAGCAGTTATTCGGGCTCCTACGAGCAGTACTTC.

The V gene is TRBV30, the J gene TRBJ1-1; D remains unclear. The CDR3 spans 11 residues. CDR1 GTSNPN and CDR2 SVGIG come from the germline V gene (reference sequence). Trimming removed 1 base from V and 7 bases from J, with 7 bases in between. The CDR3 DNA sequence: TGTGCCTGGAGTGCAGCCCTTGAAGCTTTCTTT. It yields the protein CAWSAALEAFF. The full variable domain, with the rest looked up from reference TRBV30 and TRBJ1-1, is SQTIHQWPATLVQPVGSPLSLECTVEGTSNPNLYWYRQAAGRGLQLLFYSVGIGQISSEVPQNLSASRPQDRQFILSSKKLLLSDSGFYLCAWSAALEAFFGQGTRLTVV.

The genes are TRBV5-1 and TRBJ2-2; D is undetermined. This CDR3 is 17 amino acids long. Germline V gene lookup returns CDR1 SGHRS and CDR2 YFSETQ. Trimming removed 4 bases at V and 5 bases at J, with 21 bases between. CDR3 in amino acids: CASSAGPADLRTGELFF. The CDR3, as DNA: TGCGCCAGCAGCGCCGGTCCGGCGGACCTTAGAACCGGGGAGCTGTTTTTT.

This clone was seen a handful of times. The chain recombines TRBV19 with TRBJ2-7; the D gene is possibly TRBD1 (5 bases). The CDR3 extends over 14 amino acids. The germline V gene has CDR1 LNHDA and CDR2 SQIVND (reference sequence). Trimming pared 5 bases from V and 1 base from J, leaving 12 bases between. The CDR3 spells CASSGQGSSYEQYF. The DNA of the CDR3 is TGTGCCAGTAGTGGGCAGGGCTCTTCCTACGAGCAGTACTTC.

This chain uses TRBV4-2 with TRBJ2-7, with no clear D. Between the trimmed V and J ends, which lost 0 bases and 1 base, there was a span of 10 bases. The CDR3 sequence is 15 residues long. Per the germline V gene, CDR1 is LGHNA and CDR2 is YNFKEQ. The CDR3 is CASSQDSTPSYEQYF. The CDR3 nucleotides read TGTGCCAGCAGCCAAGATAGCACACCTTCCTACGAGCAGTACTTC.

This chain links TRBV4-1 with TRBJ2-3; D is undetermined. Germline lookup yields CDR1 MGHRA and CDR2 YSYEKL. Trimming cost V 0 bases and J 8 bases, with 9 bases left between them. This CDR3 region has 13 residues. CDR3 DNA sequence: TGCGCCAGCAGCCAAGATCAAAGAGTTACGCAGTATTTT. This gives the protein CASSQDQRVTQYF.

The chain carries TRBV27 and TRBJ2-3, with 13 bases that match TRBD2. V shed 2 bases, J shed 0 bases, and the junction held 2 bases outside the gene matches. Per the germline V gene, CDR1 is MNHEY and CDR2 is SMNVEV (reference sequence). This CDR3 comprises 17 residues. The CDR3 nucleotides read TGTGCCAGCAGTTTAGCGGGACTAGCGGGGAGCACAGATACGCAGTATTTT. Translating it yields CASSLAGLAGSTDTQYF.